The 29 T cell receptor beta chains in this list originate from one sample, sequenced in a study of blood T cell repertoires in COVID-19. The assay was immunoSEQ multiplex PCR, and TCRdb's table has in-frame clones only and misses some. The table has 200,000 to 250,000 clones, approximately 90% seen once. The source material was peripheral blood. The receptors stem from a woman aged 50 to 60 with COVID-19, enrolled during active disease.

The V call is TRBV27, the J call TRBJ1-2; a possible D gene is TRBD1 (5 bases). The V gene lost 8 bases and the J gene lost 2 bases, with 9 bases spanning the gap. The CDR3 covers 12 residues. CDR1 is MNHEY and CDR2 is SMNVEV in the germline V gene (reference sequence). CDR3 DNA sequence: TGTGCCAGCGGGGAGGGGAACTATGGCTACACCTTC. Its translation is CASGEGNYGYTF.

The sample holds a few counts of this clone. The genes are TRBV6-5 and TRBJ1-1; possible D gene TRBD1, 5 bases. CDR1 and CDR2 from the germline V gene are MNHEY and SVGAGI. Trimming cost V 8 bases and J 5 bases, with 15 bases left between them. The CDR3 runs 13 residues. The DNA for the CDR3 is TGTGCCAGCCTAATCCAGGGTGGTACTGAAGCTTTCTTT. Its protein is CASLIQGGTEAFF.

The chain uses TRBV15 and TRBJ1-1, with 7 bases lining up with TRBD1. The CDR3 has 14 residues. Germline trimming cut 5 bases from V and 5 bases from J; bases unmatched to any gene: 8. Germline-derived CDR1 and CDR2 are LNHNV and YYDKDF (reference sequence). This CDR3 is CATSEAGTATEAFF. The CDR3 DNA sequence: TGTGCCACCAGCGAAGCCGGGACAGCTACTGAAGCTTTCTTT.

This rearrangement joins TRBV11-1 to TRBJ1-1, with D possibly TRBD1 on 6 matching bases. V lost 5 bases and J 4 bases, leaving 11 bases between the germline ends. The CDR3 totals 13 residues. Germline V gives CDR1 SGHAT, CDR2 FQDESV (reference sequence). This CDR3 reads CASSPDRTTEAFF. Here the CDR3 DNA reads TGTGCCAGCAGCCCAGACAGGACCACTGAAGCTTTCTTT.

The rearrangement links TRBV5-6 to TRBJ1-5; TRBD1 matches at 9 bases. Germline V gene lookup returns CDR1 SGHDT and CDR2 YYEEEE. The CDR3 runs 17 residues. V was clipped by 2 bases and J by 6 bases; unmatched bases: 12. CDR3 in amino acids: CASSFAAGQGIVQPQHF. CDR3 bases: TGTGCCAGCAGCTTTGCGGCTGGACAGGGGATTGTTCAGCCCCAGCATTTT.

This clone rates as medium-sized. V gene TRBV6-6 combines with J gene TRBJ2-7; 10 nucleotides line up with TRBD1. CDR1 and CDR2 (germline): MNHNY, SVGAGI (reference sequence). V was pared by 6 bases and J by 6 bases, with 5 bases of the junction left unmatched. CDR3 length: 13 amino acids. The CDR3 is CASRTGQGGEQYF. The CDR3 nucleotides are TGTGCCAGCAGAACAGGACAGGGGGGCGAGCAGTACTTC.

This chain connects TRBV7-8 to TRBJ2-7; TRBD1 might be the D (6 bases). The length of the CDR3 is 15 residues. Per germline, CDR1 SGHVS and CDR2 FQNEAQ. V lost 2 bases and J lost 0, with 11 bases in between. CDR3 in amino acids: CASSLTRQASYEQYF. The CDR3 nucleotides are TGTGCCAGCAGCTTAACTCGACAGGCCTCCTACGAGCAGTACTTC.

The chain uses TRBV14 and TRBJ2-2; D is possibly TRBD2 (6 bases). V gave up 5 bases and J gave up 4 bases, with 14 bases separating them. The CDR3 runs to 15 residues. Germline assignment: CDR1 SGHDN and CDR2 FVKESK. The CDR3 DNA reads as TGTGCCAGCAGCGTCCGGGACTGGTTCACCGGGGAGCTGTTTTTT. The encoded protein is CASSVRDWFTGELFF.

The rearrangement joins TRBV7-9 to TRBJ2-7; 7 nucleotides align to TRBD2. The J segment lost 2 bases and the V segment lost 8 bases, leaving 3 bases of the junction unmatched. The CDR3 extends over 12 amino acids. The V gene's germline CDR1 is SEHNR and CDR2 FQNEAQ (reference sequence). CDR3 sequence: CASRGDTYEQYF. CDR3 nucleotide sequence: TGTGCCAGCCGGGGGGATACCTACGAGCAGTACTTC.

The chain uses TRBV18 and TRBJ2-6; TRBD1 matches 8 bases. Germline V gene data show CDR1 as KGHSH and CDR2 as LQKENI. Trimming cost V 2 bases and J 3 bases; bases outside gene matches: 12. There are 19 residues in the CDR3. DNA of the CDR3: TGTGCCAGCTCACCAACTGAGGGGCAGGGGGCGAGTGGGGCCAACGTCCTGACTTTC. Protein: CASSPTEGQGASGANVLTF.

This clone appeared once. This chain links TRBV5-4 with TRBJ2-3, with unresolved D. Germline V CDR1 and CDR2: SGHNT, YYREEE (reference sequence). The V end was cut by 3 bases, the J end by 5 bases, with 13 bases between. CDR3 length equals 14 residues. CDR3 sequence (DNA): TGTGCCAGCAGCTACAACTTAGCTGGAGATACGCAGTATTTT. It codes for CASSYNLAGDTQYF.

The CDR3: CASSQDWVREDHF. The CDR3 coding sequence is TGTGCCAGCAGCCAAGATTGGGTCAGGGAGGACCATTTT. The chain couples TRBV14 to TRBJ1-5; possible D gene TRBD1, 5 bases. CDR1 SGHDN and CDR2 FVKESK come from the germline V gene. The CDR3 spans 13 residues. V shed 0 bases and J shed 16 bases, with 16 bases lying between them.

The CDR3 nucleotides are TGTGCCAGCAGCCAAGTCGGGGGGGGTCAGCCCCAGCATTTT. Its protein is CASSQVGGGQPQHF. This sequence joins TRBV3-1 (or the pseudogene TRBV3-2) and TRBJ1-5; the D gene is possibly TRBD1 (5 bases). V lost 1 base and J lost 6, with 10 bases in between. The CDR3 covers 14 residues. Germline V gene sequence: CDR1 LGHDT, CDR2 YNNKEL (reference sequence).

The V and J genes are TRBV2 and TRBJ1-2, with unresolved D. The CDR3 has 12 amino acids. The germline V gene encodes CDR1 SNHLY and CDR2 FYNNEI. Trimming took 2 bases from V and 6 from J, leaving 7 bases between them. The CDR3 coding sequence is TGTGCCAGCAGTGAACGGAGCGATGGCTACACCTTC. Protein: CASSERSDGYTF.

The chain combines TRBV10-1 with TRBJ1-5; D remains ambiguous. The CDR3 contains 11 residues. V shed 8 bases and J shed 11 bases, with 13 bases lying between them. Germline V gene lookup returns CDR1 WNHNN and CDR2 SYGVQD (reference sequence). For the CDR3, the DNA is TGCGCCAGCGACACCGAGGGAGCCCAGCATTTT. It specifies CASDTEGAQHF.

The chain couples TRBV9 to TRBJ2-3; the match to TRBD2 covers 8 bases. V lost 4 bases and J lost 8; bases outside the gene matches: 3. The CDR3 has 12 residues. The V gene's germline CDR1 is SGDLS and CDR2 YYNGEE. The CDR3 bases are TGTGCCAGCAGCTTGGCGGGGGGTACGCAGTATTTT. Its protein product is CASSLAGGTQYF.

CDR3 sequence reads: CASSPVRGTEAFF. In DNA form, the CDR3 reads TGTGCCAGCAGCCCCGTCCGGGGAACTGAAGCTTTCTTT. The rearrangement joins TRBV11-2 to TRBJ1-1; D gene ambiguous. This CDR3 contains 13 residues. Trimming cost V 5 bases and J 5 bases, with 12 bases left between them. CDR1 and CDR2 from the germline V gene are SGHAT and FQNNGV.

The sample holds a few counts of this clone. V usage is TRBV5-8 and J usage is TRBJ1-1, with unresolved D. The CDR3 loop spans 15 amino acids. V was pared by 0 bases and J by 1 base, with 10 bases between. The germline CDR1 and CDR2 sequences are SGHTS and YDEGEE. This chain's CDR3 is CASSLGALSNTEAFF. DNA for the CDR3: TGTGCCAGCAGCTTGGGTGCTCTATCGAACACTGAAGCTTTCTTT. The whole variable domain, remainder taken from reference TRBV5-8 and TRBJ1-1, is EAGVTQSPTHLIKTRGQQATLRCSPISGHTSVYWYQQALGLGLQFLLWYDEGEERNRGNFPPRFSGRQFPNYSSELNVNALELEDSALYLCASSLGALSNTEAFFGQGTRLTVV.

This chain uses TRBV4-1 with TRBJ1-6; D not resolved. Trimming took off 0 bases at V and 1 base at J, with 7 bases between the two ends. The CDR3 is made up of 16 amino acids. CDR1 and CDR2 (germline): MGHRA, YSYEKL. CDR3 region: CASSQEAGSYNSPLHF. The CDR3 DNA reads as TGCGCCAGCAGCCAAGAGGCGGGGTCCTATAATTCACCCCTCCACTTT.

The CDR3 DNA reads as TGTGCCAGCAGCCTTACCAGGGGGCAGAACAATGAGCAGTTCTTC. Translation: CASSLTRGQNNEQFF. The chain joins TRBV11-2 to TRBJ2-1; 8 nucleotides line up with TRBD1. The CDR3 length is 15 residues. CDR1 is SGHAT, CDR2 FQNNGV, per germline. V lost 5 bases, J lost 5 bases, and 8 bases stayed unmatched.

This chain joins TRBV3-1 (or the pseudogene TRBV3-2) and TRBJ1-4; 11 bases match TRBD1. The length of the CDR3 is 15 residues. J was trimmed by 7 bases and V by 5 bases; bases with no gene match: 6. CDR1 and CDR2 from the germline V gene are LGHDT and YNNKEL (reference sequence). In DNA form, the CDR3 reads TGTGCCAGCAGCGGCCCCGGGACAGGGGGTGAAAAACTGTTTTTT. Protein: CASSGPGTGGEKLFF.

The chain combines TRBV19 with TRBJ2-4; D may be TRBD1 (5 bases). Germline lookup yields CDR1 LNHDA and CDR2 SQIVND (reference sequence). The CDR3 length is 13 residues. Trimming took off 6 bases at V and 4 bases at J, with 10 bases between the two ends. The DNA for the CDR3 is TGTGCCAGTAGGGACAACGGGAAAAACATTCAGTACTTC. Its protein product is CASRDNGKNIQYF.

With respect to this clone: In the same sample, other DNA sequences code for this CDR3. V gene TRBV29-1 combines with J gene TRBJ1-1; possibly TRBD1 for D (6 bases). The V gene's germline CDR1 is SQVTM and CDR2 ANQGSEA. The length of the CDR3 is 12 residues. The ends were cut back, 6 bases at V and 1 base at J, with 9 bases in the middle. This CDR3 reads CSVGTSNTEAFF. The CDR3 DNA is TGCAGCGTGGGGACATCGAACACTGAAGCTTTCTTT.

The rearrangement uses TRBV19 and TRBJ2-7, with D possibly TRBD2 on 5 matching bases. CDR1 and CDR2 from the germline V gene are LNHDA and SQIVND (reference sequence). This CDR3 is built from 13 residues. V was pared by 5 bases and J by 2 bases, with 10 bases between. The CDR3 DNA reads TGTGCCAGTAGTCCCCGAGGGACCTACGAGCAGTACTTC. It specifies CASSPRGTYEQYF.

This sequence joins TRBV9 and TRBJ2-3; 7 bases line up with TRBD1. Unmatched junction bases numbered 7, after V lost 4 bases and J lost 2 bases. The CDR3 has 15 residues. CDR1 is SGDLS and CDR2 is YYNGEE in the germline V gene. The CDR3 bases are TGTGCCAGCAGCCCGCGACAGGGATTCACAGATACGCAGTATTTT. It codes for CASSPRQGFTDTQYF.

This clone came up once. The J gene is TRBJ1-1, the V gene TRBV27, with TRBD1 matching over 7 bases. The CDR3 runs to 13 residues. Germline assignment: CDR1 MNHEY and CDR2 SMNVEV (reference sequence). Losses at the gene ends were 6 bases for V and 4 bases for J; bases not matched to a gene: 5. Written as DNA, the CDR3 is TGTGCCAGCAGACGACAGGGTGGCACTGAAGCTTTCTTT. Its protein is CASRRQGGTEAFF.

The J gene is TRBJ1-5, the V gene TRBV6-2 or TRBV6-3; D is perhaps TRBD1 (5 bases). Germline V lookup: CDR1 MNHEY, CDR2 SVGEGT. This CDR3 is 18 amino acids long. V lost 5 bases to trimming and J lost 0 bases, with 20 bases between them. CDR3 sequence: CASSLSSGTPYSNQPQHF. CDR3 coding DNA: TGTGCCAGCAGTCTAAGCTCCGGGACTCCTTATAGCAATCAGCCCCAGCATTTT.

This clone was picked up a small number of times. The chain joins TRBV11-2 to TRBJ1-2; D may be TRBD1 (6 bases). From germline, CDR1 is SGHAT and CDR2 FQNNGV. This CDR3 spans 13 amino acids. V shed 5 bases and J shed 1 base, with 8 bases lying between them. The CDR3 is CASSTGINYGYTF. CDR3 bases: TGTGCCAGCAGCACAGGGATTAACTATGGCTACACCTTC.

The rearrangement links TRBV27 to TRBJ1-5; D ambiguous. V was clipped by 6 bases and J by 4 bases, with 13 bases between them. The CDR3 consists of 14 residues. Per the germline V gene, CDR1 is MNHEY and CDR2 is SMNVEV (reference sequence). For the CDR3, the DNA is TGTGCCAGCAGGGAGAAAGGTGTTAATCAGCCCCAGCATTTT. It translates to CASREKGVNQPQHF.